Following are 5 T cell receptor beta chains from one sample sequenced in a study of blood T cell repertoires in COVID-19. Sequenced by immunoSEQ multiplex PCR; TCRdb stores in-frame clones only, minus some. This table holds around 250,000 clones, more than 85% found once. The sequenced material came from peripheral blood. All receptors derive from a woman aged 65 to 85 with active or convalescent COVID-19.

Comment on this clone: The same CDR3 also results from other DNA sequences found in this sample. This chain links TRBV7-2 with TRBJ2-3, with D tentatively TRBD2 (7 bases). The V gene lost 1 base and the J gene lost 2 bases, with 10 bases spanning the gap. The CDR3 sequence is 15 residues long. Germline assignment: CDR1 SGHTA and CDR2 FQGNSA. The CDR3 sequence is CASSLGGGVTDTQYF. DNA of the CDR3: TGTGCCAGCAGCTTAGGAGGGGGGGTCACAGATACGCAGTATTTT.

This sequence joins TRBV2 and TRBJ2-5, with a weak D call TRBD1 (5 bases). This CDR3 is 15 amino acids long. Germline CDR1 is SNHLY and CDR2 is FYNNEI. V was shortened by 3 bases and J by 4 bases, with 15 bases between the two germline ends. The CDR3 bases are TGTGCCAGCAGTGATGCTAGGGGTGTCGGAGAGACCCAGTACTTC. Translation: CASSDARGVGETQYF.

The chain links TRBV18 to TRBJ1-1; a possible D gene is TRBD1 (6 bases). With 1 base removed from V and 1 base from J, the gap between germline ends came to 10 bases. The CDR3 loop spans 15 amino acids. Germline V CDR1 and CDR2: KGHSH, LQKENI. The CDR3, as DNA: TGTGCCAGCTCACCACGGGAAGGGGGGAACACTGAAGCTTTCTTT. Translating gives CASSPREGGNTEAFF.

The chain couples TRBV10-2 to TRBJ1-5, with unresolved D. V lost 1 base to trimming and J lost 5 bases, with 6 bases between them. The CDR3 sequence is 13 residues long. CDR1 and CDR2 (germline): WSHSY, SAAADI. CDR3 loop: CASSEYRDQPQHF. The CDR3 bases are TGCGCCAGCAGTGAGTACCGGGATCAGCCCCAGCATTTT.

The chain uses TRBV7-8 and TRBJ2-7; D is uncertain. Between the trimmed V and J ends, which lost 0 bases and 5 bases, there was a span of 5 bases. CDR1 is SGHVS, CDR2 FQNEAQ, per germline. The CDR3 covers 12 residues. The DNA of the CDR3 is TGTGCCAGCAGCTTAGCAGAGGACGAGCAGTACTTC. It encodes CASSLAEDEQYF.